The clone carrying this T cell receptor beta chain is medium-sized (0.01 to 0.1%) within its sample. The TRBV12-4/TRBJ1-2 clonotypes were amplified using barcode primers with ligated adaptors. TCRdb passed the multiplex PCR reads through MiXCR, listing each CDR3 protein once. The table lists some 700 distinct CDR3 sequences, roughly 15% of them singletons. Naive CD4+ T cells were purified with Tregs depleted by CD25. V lost 2 bases and J lost 2, with 15 bases in between. CDR3 length: 16 residues. The sequenced material came from naive CD4+ T cells sorted from blood. Described subset: naive CD4+ T cells, CD4+CD45RA+CD25-. The TCR comes from a female donor with breast cancer. The chain is built from TRBV12-3 or TRBV12-4 and TRBJ1-2; no clear D gene. The CDR3 here is CASSLYPEQANYGYTF. CDR3 bases: TGTGCCAGCAGTTTATACCCGGAACAAGCCAACTATGGCTACACCTTC.